This is a list of T cell receptor beta chains from one sample in a study of cytomegalovirus exposure and HLA in healthy donors. The assay was immunoSEQ multiplex PCR, and TCRdb's table has in-frame clones only and misses some. The table lists around 190,000 clones, 84% of them singletons. Input material: PBMCs. All receptors come from a girl aged 2-15 years in good health and CMV-seropositive. CDR3s include the opening cysteine and the closing phenylalanine or tryptophan. The D gene is left open where the match is weak. The size of a clone is reported for some rows only, either as once, few or many, or as a class for expanded clones.

14,TRBJ2-5,.,TRBV4-2,TRBD2,TGTGCCAGCAGCCAAGGGGGCGGGAGGGAGACCCAGTACTTC,CASSQGGGRETQYF
11,TRBJ2-2,few,TRBV4-1,.,TGCGCCAGCAGTCACTTTCGGGAGCTGTTTTTT,CASSHFRELFF
14,TRBJ1-1,.,TRBV28,.,TGTGCCGCCAACAGGGAGCTTCGGGACACTGAAGCTTTCTTT,CAANRELRDTEAFF
15,TRBJ2-3,.,TRBV6-1,.,TGTGCCAGCAGTGAGTGGCAGTCCAGCACAGATACGCAGTATTTT,CASSEWQSSTDTQYF
13,TRBJ1-4,.,TRBV28,TRBD1,TGTGCCAGCAGTTCACAGGGGGCGGAAAAACTGTTTTTT,CASSSQGAEKLFF
14,TRBJ2-7,.,TRBV18,.,TGTGCCAGCTCACCACTGGCAGGGTCCTACGAGCAGTACTTC,CASSPLAGSYEQYF
13,TRBJ2-1,.,TRBV15,.,TGTGCCACCAGCAGAGACCCGGGGGATGAGCAGTTCTTC,CATSRDPGDEQFF
16,TRBJ2-3,.,TRBV7-2,TRBD2,TGTGCCAGCAGCTTAAGGGCTAGCGGGAGTAGTGATACGCAGTATTTT,CASSLRASGSSDTQYF
16,TRBJ2-5,.,TRBV27,TRBD2,TGTGCCAGCAGACAACTAGCGGCCACCTCAGGGGAGACCCAGTACTTC,CASRQLAATSGETQYF
18,TRBJ1-4,.,TRBV10-2,.,TGCGCCAGCAGCACTTATTGGTATCGAGGTTCCGGGAATGAAAAACTGTTTTTT,CASSTYWYRGSGNEKLFF
14,TRBJ1-1,.,TRBV25-1,.,TGTGCCAGCAGTGACGGCCGTCAGGGAATTAAAGCTTTCTTT,CASSDGRQGIKAFF
15,TRBJ2-7,.,TRBV7-2,TRBD1,TGTGCCAGCACCCTACGGACAGGGAATGTTTACGAGCAGTACTTC,CASTLRTGNVYEQYF
14,TRBJ1-4,once,TRBV7-9,TRBD1,TGTGCCAGCAGTTCCGGGACAGGGGGTGAAAAACTGTTTTTT,CASSSGTGGEKLFF
17,TRBJ2-1,.,TRBV7-3,TRBD2,TGTGCCAGCAGCAAGGAAGGCAGTTACCGGGAGGTCAATGAGCAGTTCTTC,CASSKEGSYREVNEQFF
12,TRBJ2-1,.,TRBV30,TRBD2,TGTGCCTGGACCCGGGGGACTACTGAGCAGTTCTTC,CAWTRGTTEQFF
20,TRBJ1-3,.,TRBV10-3,TRBD1,TGTGCCATCAGTGAGAGACCGGGACAGAGGCCCACCCTCTCTGGAAACACCATATATTTT,CAISERPGQRPTLSGNTIYF
11,TRBJ2-7,.,TRBV11-2,.,TGTGCCAGCAGCTTAGTCTTTGAGCAGTACTTC,CASSLVFEQYF
15,TRBJ1-2,.,TRBV10-3,.,TGTGCCATCAGTGGTCTCCCTGGGACAATGGGGGGCTACACCTTC,CAISGLPGTMGGYTF
13,TRBJ1-5,.,TRBV14,TRBD1,TGTGCCAGCAGCCAAGAGATGGGGACAGCCCAGCATTTT,CASSQEMGTAQHF
15,TRBJ2-2,.,TRBV30,TRBD2,TGTGCCTGGAGTGTCCTAGCGGGGGAGGCCGGGGAGCTGTTTTTT,CAWSVLAGEAGELFF
13,TRBJ2-1,.,TRBV6-6,.,TGTGCCAGCAGTTCCCGACTTTGGGATGAGCAGTTCTTC,CASSSRLWDEQFF
15,TRBJ2-6,.,TRBV2,.,TGTGCCAGCACGGAACAGGTCACTGGGGCCAACGTCCTGACTTTC,CASTEQVTGANVLTF
14,TRBJ1-2,.,TRBV6-5,.,TGTGCCAGCCGATTTTGGGAGGGGAACTATGGCTACACCTTC,CASRFWEGNYGYTF
15,TRBJ2-1,.,TRBV25-1,TRBD1,TGTGCCAGCAGTGAATACAGGGGGCCGGAGGATGAGCAGTTCTTC,CASSEYRGPEDEQFF
14,TRBJ1-2,.,TRBV5-1,.,TGCGCCAGCAGCTTGGGGCCGGAGATCTATGGCTACACCTTC,CASSLGPEIYGYTF
14,TRBJ2-1,.,TRBV14,.,TGTGCCAGCAGCCAAGTCCGGGTTTCCAATGAGCAGTTCTTC,CASSQVRVSNEQFF
14,TRBJ1-4,.,TRBV6-1,TRBD1,TGTGCCAGCAGGATCGGGACAGGGGTTGAAAAACTGTTTTTT,CASRIGTGVEKLFF
12,TRBJ2-1,once,TRBV5-1,.,TGCGCCAGCAAACAGGGTGCCGATGAGCAGTTCTTC,CASKQGADEQFF
12,TRBJ1-2,.,TRBV28,.,TGTGCCGAAGGGGATTTGAGCTATGGCTACACCTTC,CAEGDLSYGYTF
13,TRBJ1-2,.,TRBV30,.,TGTGCCTGGAGTATGTTAAACTTCTATGGCTACACCTTC,CAWSMLNFYGYTF
15,TRBJ1-6,.,TRBV9,.,TGTGCCAGCAGCCTCCGAGATGCCTATAATTCACCCCTCCACTTT,CASSLRDAYNSPLHF
16,TRBJ1-2,.,TRBV5-1,.,TGCGCCAGCAGCTTGGGGGGGGGCAGGACCCACTATGGCTACACCTTC,CASSLGGGRTHYGYTF
12,TRBJ1-2,.,TRBV5-1,TRBD1,TGCGCCAGCAGCTCGACAGGGTTTGGCTACACCTTC,CASSSTGFGYTF
15,TRBJ2-3,.,TRBV19,TRBD2,TGTGCCACCCTAGGACTAGCGGGATTAACAGATACGCAGTATTTT,CATLGLAGLTDTQYF
16,TRBJ2-3,.,TRBV5-4,TRBD2,TGTGCCAGCAGCCAAACTAGCGGGAGCTTGCCAGATACGCAGTATTTT,CASSQTSGSLPDTQYF
16,TRBJ1-4,.,TRBV19,.,TGTGCCAGTAGTATAGTTGGGGGGGCCCTCTCGAAAAAACTGTTTTTT,CASSIVGGALSKKLFF
18,TRBJ2-3,.,TRBV11-3,TRBD2,TGTGCCAGCAGCTTATTTTCCCGACTAGCGGGAGCGACAGATACGCAGTATTTT,CASSLFSRLAGATDTQYF
14,TRBJ1-1,.,TRBV5-1,.,TGCGCCAGCAGCTTTCCCAGGGCGGATGCTGAAGCTTTCTTT,CASSFPRADAEAFF
16,TRBJ2-1,.,TRBV11-2,TRBD2,TGTGCCAGCAGCAAAAAGGCGGGAGTAGGGAATAATGAGCAGTTCTTC,CASSKKAGVGNNEQFF
16,TRBJ2-1,.,TRBV25-1,TRBD1,TGTGCCAGCAGTGAAATGGGACAGGGGAAGGCCAATGAGCAGTTCTTC,CASSEMGQGKANEQFF
17,TRBJ2-1,few,TRBV25-1,.,TGTGCCAGCAGTGGCCGATCAGACGGGAGCTCCTACAATGAGCAGTTCTTC,CASSGRSDGSSYNEQFF
15,TRBJ1-1,.,TRBV14,TRBD1,TGTGCCAGCAGCCGCTTCAGGGGGCTGGGCACTGAAGCTTTCTTT,CASSRFRGLGTEAFF
15,TRBJ1-3,.,TRBV6-5,.,TGTGCCAGCTCTCGGGGTGTCGCGGCCGGAAACACCATATATTTT,CASSRGVAAGNTIYF
14,TRBJ1-2,.,TRBV6-1,.,TGTGCCAGCAGTGAGGCGGTTGGAACGTGGGGCTACACCTTC,CASSEAVGTWGYTF
16,TRBJ2-3,.,TRBV25-1,TRBD2,TGTGCCAGCAGCCCTAGCGGGATACACATCACAGATACGCAGTATTTT,CASSPSGIHITDTQYF
18,TRBJ2-6,.,TRBV5-4,.,TGTGCCAGCAGCTTGGCGGTAGGGAGAGCTTCTGGGGCCAACGTCCTGACTTTC,CASSLAVGRASGANVLTF
15,TRBJ2-7,.,TRBV9,TRBD1,TGTGCCAGCAGCGTAGGTGAGACAGGGTTGTACGAGCAGTACTTC,CASSVGETGLYEQYF
15,TRBJ1-5,.,TRBV27,.,TGTGCCAGCGGTTTTGTCAGGGAGGGTAACCAGCCCCAGCATTTT,CASGFVREGNQPQHF
16,TRBJ2-5,.,TRBV7-2,.,TGTGCCAGCAGCTCCCGGGACTTCCTAAGTCAAGAGACCCAGTACTTC,CASSSRDFLSQETQYF
15,TRBJ1-5,.,TRBV25-1,TRBD1,TGTGCCAGCAGTGCAGGGACAGCTTTAAATCAGCCCCAGCATTTT,CASSAGTALNQPQHF
14,TRBJ2-5,.,TRBV25-1,.,TGTGCCAGCAGTCAAGTGCGGCCCCAAGAGACCCAGTACTTC,CASSQVRPQETQYF
12,TRBJ2-1,.,TRBV5-1,TRBD1,TGCGCCAGCAGCTGGGACAGGAGCGAGCAGTTCTTC,CASSWDRSEQFF
11,TRBJ2-7,.,TRBV30,.,TGTGCCTGGATACGGGGTTACGAGCAGTACTTC,CAWIRGYEQYF
17,TRBJ2-7,.,TRBV4-1,TRBD2,TGCGCCAGCAGCCAAGCCCGGACTAGCGGGAGTCTCATCGAGCAGTACTTC,CASSQARTSGSLIEQYF
15,TRBJ2-5,.,TRBV11-3,.,TGTGCCAGCACCCCAGGAGGGGCGGGCCAAGAGACCCAGTACTTC,CASTPGGAGQETQYF
14,TRBJ2-3,.,TRBV19,TRBD1,TGTGCCAGTAGTGCGGACAGGGCCACAGATACGCAGTATTTT,CASSADRATDTQYF